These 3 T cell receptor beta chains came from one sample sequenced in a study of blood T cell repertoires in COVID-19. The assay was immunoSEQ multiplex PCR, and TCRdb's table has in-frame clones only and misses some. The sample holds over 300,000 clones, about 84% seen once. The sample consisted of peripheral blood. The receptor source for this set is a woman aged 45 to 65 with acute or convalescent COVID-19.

The CDR3 DNA follows: TGTGCCAGCAAGGAGGGGCTCACCGGGGAGCTGTTTTTT. This gives the protein CASKEGLTGELFF. This sequence joins TRBV28 and TRBJ2-2, with D possibly being TRBD2 (6 bases). With 7 bases removed from V and 4 bases from J, the gap between germline ends came to 10 bases. Germline assignment: CDR1 MDHEN and CDR2 SYDVKM. The CDR3 has 13 amino acids.

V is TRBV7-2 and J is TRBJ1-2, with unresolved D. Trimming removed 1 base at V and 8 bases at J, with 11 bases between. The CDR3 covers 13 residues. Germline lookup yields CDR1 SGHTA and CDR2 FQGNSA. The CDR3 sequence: CASSLDGGRGYTF. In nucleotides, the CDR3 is TGTGCCAGCAGCTTAGACGGAGGGCGGGGCTACACCTTC.

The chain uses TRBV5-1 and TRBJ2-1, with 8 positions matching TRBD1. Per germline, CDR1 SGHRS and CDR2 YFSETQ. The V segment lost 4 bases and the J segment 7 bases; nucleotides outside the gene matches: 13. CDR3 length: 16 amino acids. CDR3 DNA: TGCGCCAGCAGCGCGACAGGGTTGTACAGGGGGAATGAGCAGTTCTTC. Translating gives CASSATGLYRGNEQFF. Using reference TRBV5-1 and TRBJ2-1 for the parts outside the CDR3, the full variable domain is KAGVTQTPRYLIKTRGQQVTLSCSPISGHRSVSWYQQTPGQGLQFLFEYFSETQRNKGNFPGRFSGRQFSNSRSEMNVSTLELGDSALYLCASSATGLYRGNEQFFGPGTRLTVL.